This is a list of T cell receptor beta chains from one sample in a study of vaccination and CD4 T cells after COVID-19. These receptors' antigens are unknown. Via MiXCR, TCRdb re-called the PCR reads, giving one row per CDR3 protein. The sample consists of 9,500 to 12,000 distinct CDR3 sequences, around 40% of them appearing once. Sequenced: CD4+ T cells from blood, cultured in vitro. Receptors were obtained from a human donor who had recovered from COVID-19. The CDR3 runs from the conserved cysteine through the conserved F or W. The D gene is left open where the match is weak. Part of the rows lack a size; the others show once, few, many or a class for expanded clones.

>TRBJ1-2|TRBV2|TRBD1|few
CASSERGTGGYGYTF
TGTGCCAGCAGTGAAAGAGGGACAGGGGGCTATGGCTACACCTTC
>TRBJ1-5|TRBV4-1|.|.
CASSQVLGNQPQHF
TGCGCCAGCAGCCAAGTCCTGGGCAATCAGCCCCAGCATTTT
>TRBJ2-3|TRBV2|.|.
CATAVTTDTQYF
TGTGCCACCGCGGTCACTACAGATACGCAGTATTTT
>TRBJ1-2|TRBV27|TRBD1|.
CASSLRPVTGMYGYTF
TGTGCCAGCAGTTTAAGGCCTGTGACAGGGATGTATGGCTACACCTTC
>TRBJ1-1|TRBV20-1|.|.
CRTSQGTEAFF
TGCAGGACGAGCCAGGGAACTGAAGCTTTCTTT
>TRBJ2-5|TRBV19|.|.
CASNTGKGETQYF
TGTGCCAGTAATACAGGGAAAGGAGAGACCCAGTACTTC
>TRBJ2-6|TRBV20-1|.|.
CSARDSSGANVLTF
TGCAGTGCTAGAGATTCCTCTGGGGCCAACGTCCTGACTTTC
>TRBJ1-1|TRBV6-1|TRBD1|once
CASSTPRPGQGIGNTEAFF
TGTGCCAGCAGCACCCCACGTCCGGGACAGGGGATCGGTAACACTGAAGCTTTCTTT
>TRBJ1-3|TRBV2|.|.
CASQTEGGNTIYF
TGTGCCAGCCAGACGGAGGGGGGAAACACCATATATTTT
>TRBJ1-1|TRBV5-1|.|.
CASYGDGTEAFF
TGCGCCAGCTATGGGGATGGCACTGAAGCTTTCTTT
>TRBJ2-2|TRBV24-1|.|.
CATGTPNTGELFF
TGTGCCACGGGGACTCCGAACACCGGGGAGCTGTTTTTT
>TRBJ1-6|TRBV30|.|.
CACRVDSPLHF
TGTGCCTGCAGGGTCGATTCACCCCTCCACTTT
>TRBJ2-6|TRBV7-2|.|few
CASSLDSGANVLTF
TGTGCCAGCAGCTTGGACTCTGGGGCCAACGTCCTGACTTTC
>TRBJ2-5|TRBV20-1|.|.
CSASRLSLWGQETQYF
TGCAGTGCTAGTCGTCTAAGTCTATGGGGCCAAGAGACCCAGTACTTC
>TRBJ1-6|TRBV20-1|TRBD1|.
CSARLDRDFSPLHF
TGCAGTGCTAGATTGGACAGGGACTTTTCACCCCTCCACTTT
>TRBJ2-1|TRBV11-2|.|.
CASSLPLSGGNEQFF
TGTGCCAGCAGCTTACCCCTTAGCGGAGGAAATGAGCAGTTCTTC
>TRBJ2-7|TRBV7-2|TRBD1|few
CASSSRLGQGYEQYF
TGTGCCAGCAGCTCCCGTTTGGGACAGGGCTACGAGCAGTACTTC
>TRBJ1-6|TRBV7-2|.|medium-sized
CASSSPPGGLTLHF
TGTGCCAGCAGCTCACCCCCTGGTGGCCTCACCCTCCACTTT
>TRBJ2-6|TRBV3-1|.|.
CASSHHSMGAGANVLTF
TGTGCCAGCAGCCACCACTCAATGGGAGCGGGGGCCAACGTCCTGACTTTC
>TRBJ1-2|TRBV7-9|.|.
CASRRTGFQYGYTF
TGTGCCAGCAGACGAACAGGGTTCCAGTATGGCTACACCTTC
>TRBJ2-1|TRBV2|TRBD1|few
CASSVRTGFNEQFF
TGTGCCAGCAGTGTTCGGACAGGGTTCAATGAGCAGTTCTTC
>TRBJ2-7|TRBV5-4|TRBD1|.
CASSLVGPGGYEQYF
TGTGCCAGCAGCTTGGTGGGGCCAGGGGGCTACGAGCAGTACTTC
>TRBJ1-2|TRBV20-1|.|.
CSGGGTNYGYTF
TGCAGTGGGGGGGGAACTAACTATGGCTACACCTTC
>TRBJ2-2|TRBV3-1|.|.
CASSQVGSQLFF
TGTGCCAGCAGCCAAGTGGGTAGTCAGCTGTTTTTT
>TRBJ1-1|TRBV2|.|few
CASSRRRLNTEAFF
TGTGCCAGCAGCCGACGGCGTCTGAACACTGAAGCTTTCTTT
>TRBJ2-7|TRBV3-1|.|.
CASSPAPFPTYEQYF
TGTGCCAGCAGCCCTGCGCCGTTCCCAACCTACGAGCAGTACTTC
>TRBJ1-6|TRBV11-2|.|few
CASSLEGQSKGESSPLHF
TGTGCCAGCAGCTTAGAGGGGCAGTCCAAAGGGGAAAGTTCACCCCTCCACTTT
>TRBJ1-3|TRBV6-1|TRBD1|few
CASSRDRGTGNTIYF
TGTGCCAGCAGCCGGGACAGGGGAACTGGAAACACCATATATTTT
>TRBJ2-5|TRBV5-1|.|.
CASSGGGPRETQYF
TGCGCCAGCAGCGGTGGGGGGCCGCGAGAGACCCAGTACTTC
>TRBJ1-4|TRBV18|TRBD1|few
CASSPTGGSLEKLFF
TGTGCCAGCTCACCGACAGGGGGCAGCCTAGAAAAACTGTTTTTT
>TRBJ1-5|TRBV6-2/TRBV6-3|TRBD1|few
CASSYGTGSIPHF
TGTGCCAGCAGTTACGGGACAGGCTCCATTCCGCATTTT
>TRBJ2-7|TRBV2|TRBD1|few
CASSLDRDEQYF
TGTGCCAGCAGTTTAGACAGGGACGAGCAGTACTTC
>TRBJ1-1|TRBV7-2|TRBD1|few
CASSLGTGLNTEAFF
TGTGCCAGCAGCTTGGGGACAGGGCTGAACACTGAAGCTTTCTTT
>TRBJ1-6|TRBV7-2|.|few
CASSLGAGELGSPLHF
TGTGCCAGCAGCTTAGGCGCAGGGGAATTAGGTTCACCCCTCCACTTT
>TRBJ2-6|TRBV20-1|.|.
CSARSSSGANVLTF
TGCAGTGCTAGGTCCTCTTCTGGGGCCAACGTCCTGACTTTC
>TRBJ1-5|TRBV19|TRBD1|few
CASRGTGSGPQHF
TGTGCCAGTAGAGGGACAGGTTCGGGGCCCCAGCATTTT
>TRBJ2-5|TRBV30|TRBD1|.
CAWSVGQGGETQYF
TGTGCCTGGAGTGTCGGACAGGGAGGAGAGACCCAGTACTTC
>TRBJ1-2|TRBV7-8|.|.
CASTPMLSRERYRVYGYTF
TGTGCCAGCACCCCAATGTTGTCCAGGGAGCGTTATCGAGTCTATGGCTACACCTTC
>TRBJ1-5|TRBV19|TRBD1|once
CASSIGIGQGTQPQHF
TGTGCCAGTAGTATAGGCATTGGACAGGGGACTCAGCCCCAGCATTTT
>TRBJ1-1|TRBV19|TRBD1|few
CASSISGGGWNTEAFF
TGTGCCAGTAGTATCTCAGGGGGTGGATGGAACACTGAAGCTTTCTTT
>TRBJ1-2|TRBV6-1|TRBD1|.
CASKTGDYGYTF
TGTGCCAGCAAAACAGGGGACTATGGCTACACCTTC
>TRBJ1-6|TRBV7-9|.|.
CASSLEGGVNSPLHF
TGTGCCAGCAGCTTAGAGGGGGGAGTTAATTCACCCCTCCACTTT
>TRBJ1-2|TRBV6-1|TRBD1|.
CASSTGGMDGYTF
TGTGCCAGCAGTACAGGGGGCATGGATGGCTACACCTTC
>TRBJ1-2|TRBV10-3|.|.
CAISEEAARPINYSYTF
TGTGCCATCAGTGAGGAGGCAGCCAGACCCATTAACTATAGCTACACCTTC
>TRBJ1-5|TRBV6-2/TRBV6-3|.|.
CASSPWGDQPQHF
TGTGCCAGCAGTCCCTGGGGAGATCAGCCCCAGCATTTT
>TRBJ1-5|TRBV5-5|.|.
CASSSGTSPQHF
TGTGCCAGCAGCTCTGGCACATCGCCCCAGCATTTT
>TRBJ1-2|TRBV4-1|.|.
CASSHTGLVGGSPTNYGYTF
TGCGCCAGCAGCCATACGGGATTGGTAGGGGGTTCCCCAACTAACTATGGCTACACCTTC
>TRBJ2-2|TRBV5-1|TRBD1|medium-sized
CASSLDGKPGGRTGELFF
TGCGCCAGCAGCTTGGATGGGAAACCAGGGGGAAGGACCGGGGAGCTGTTTTTT
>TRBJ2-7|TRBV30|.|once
CAWSGGNEQYF
TGTGCCTGGAGTGGGGGAAACGAGCAGTACTTC
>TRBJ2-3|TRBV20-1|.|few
CNMLVSDRGTDTQYF
TGCAACATGCTAGTGTCGGACAGAGGCACAGATACGCAGTATTTT
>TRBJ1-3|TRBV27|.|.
CASSPWGGSGNTIYF
TGTGCCAGCAGTCCATGGGGGGGCTCTGGAAACACCATATATTTT
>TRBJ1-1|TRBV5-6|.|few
CASSSRTALMNTEAFF
TGTGCCAGCAGCTCTCGGACGGCGCTCATGAACACTGAAGCTTTCTTT
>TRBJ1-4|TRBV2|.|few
CASRARYLDEKLFF
TGTGCCAGCAGGGCGAGGTATCTCGATGAAAAACTGTTTTTT
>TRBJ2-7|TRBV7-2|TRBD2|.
CASSPVGLAGGRVEQYF
TGTGCCAGCAGCCCAGTGGGACTAGCGGGGGGGCGGGTCGAGCAGTACTTC
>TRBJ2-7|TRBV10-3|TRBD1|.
CAISEGTGGLYEQYF
TGTGCCATCAGTGAAGGGACAGGGGGACTCTACGAGCAGTACTTC